This TCR beta chain is drawn from a study of cytomegalovirus exposure and HLA in healthy donors. Both 60 Vbeta primers and 13 Jbeta primers went into the PCR. The protocol was immunoSEQ multiplex PCR, while the TCRdb copy is restricted to in-frame clones and leaves out a portion. The sample contains approximately 220,000 clones, over 65% of which appear only once. As for this clone: Its antigen is unknown.

The CDR3 has 12 amino acids. Germline V gives CDR1 MNHEY, CDR2 SVGAGI. V shed 3 bases and J shed 12 bases, with 9 bases lying between them. General study points: Under in vitro conditions, a few CMV-associated chains were confirmed as specific for CMV antigens.

The chain uses TRBV6-5 and TRBJ1-6, with no clear D. The specimen was PBMCs. The sequence was obtained from a man between 40 and 49 years old in good health and CMV-seronegative. CDR3 sequence reads: CASSYRTGPLHF. The CDR3 DNA reads TGTGCCAGCAGTTATCGCACGGGACCCCTCCACTTT.